This T cell receptor (beta chain) appears in the sequencing data of a study of T cell changes during pregnancy in multiple sclerosis. Germline assignment: CDR1 SGHNT and CDR2 YYREEE (reference sequence). Trimming stripped 0 bases from V and 6 bases from J, with 12 bases between. The CDR3 totals 15 residues. The assay was immunoSEQ multiplex PCR, and TCRdb's table has in-frame clones only and misses some. The sample has tens of thousands of clones; 94% are singletons. Material: CD4+ T cells from peripheral blood mononuclear cells, obtained after pregnancy. This sequence was found in a female donor with multiple sclerosis, enrolled in a pregnancy study. The chain uses TRBV5-4 and TRBJ1-4; possible D gene TRBD1, 6 bases. CDR3 region: CASSLAGTTHEKLFF. As DNA, the CDR3 is TGTGCCAGCAGCTTGGCGGGGACAACCCATGAAAAACTGTTTTTT.